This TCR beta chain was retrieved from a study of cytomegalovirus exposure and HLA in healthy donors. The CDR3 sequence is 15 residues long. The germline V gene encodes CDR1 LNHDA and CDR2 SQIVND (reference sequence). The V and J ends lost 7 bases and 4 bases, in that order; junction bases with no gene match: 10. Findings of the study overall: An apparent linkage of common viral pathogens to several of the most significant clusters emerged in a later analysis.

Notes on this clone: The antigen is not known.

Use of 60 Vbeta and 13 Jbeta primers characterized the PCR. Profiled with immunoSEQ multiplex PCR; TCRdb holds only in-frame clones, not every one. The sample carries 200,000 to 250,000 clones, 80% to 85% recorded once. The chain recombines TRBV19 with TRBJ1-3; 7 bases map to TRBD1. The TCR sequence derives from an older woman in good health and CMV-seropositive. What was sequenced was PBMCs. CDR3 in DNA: TGTGCCAGTACCCTTGACAGGGCGGGAGGAAACACCATATATTTT. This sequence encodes CASTLDRAGGNTIYF.